A few counts support the clone carrying this T cell receptor beta chain. Its matching antigen is unknown. This sample stems from a study of T cells after yellow fever vaccination. Study-level findings and limits: The CD4 compartment and the CD8 compartment contained a small share of clonotypes in common.

TCR cDNA was made by 5'RACE template switching, adding a universal primer site and UMIs. Using its own MiXCR run on the 5' RACE reads, TCRdb lists one record per CDR3 protein. This table holds around 320,000 distinct CDR3 sequences, 3.5% to 5% found once. Deletions cut 4 bases from V and 3 bases from J, with 17 bases between. Germline V gives CDR1 MGHRA, CDR2 YSYEKL. The CDR3 has 16 amino acids. The source of this sequence is a man aged 18 to 29 who received the YFV17D yellow fever vaccine. The chain recombines TRBV4-1 with TRBJ2-3, with D tentatively TRBD1 (6 bases). The input for sequencing was PBMCs, taken 15 days after the yellow fever booster vaccination. The CDR3 coding sequence is TGCGCCAGCAGCCCGCCGGCAGGGGAAGGTACAGATACGCAGTATTTT. Protein sequence: CASSPPAGEGTDTQYF.